The 26 T cell receptor beta chains given below trace back to one sample, sequenced in a study of shared clonotypes between healthy human individuals. Libraries were prepared by immunoSEQ multiplex PCR; TCRdb keeps only in-frame clonotypes and omits some of them. The sample yields about 820,000 clones, almost 95% seen once. Naive CD8 cells were CD45RO-negative, positively selected for CCR7, excluding terminally differentiated effector memory CD45RA+ cells. The sequencing sample was made of naive CD8+ T cells sorted from blood. The receptors were sampled from a man between 25 and 39 years old in good health.

The genes are TRBV27 and TRBJ2-7; a possible D gene is TRBD1 (5 bases). The CDR3 loop spans 14 amino acids. V was shortened by 2 bases and J by 6 bases, with 14 bases between the two germline ends. Germline CDR1 reads MNHEY; CDR2 reads SMNVEV (reference sequence). Here the CDR3 reads CASSLAAGSFEQYF. As DNA, the CDR3 is TGTGCCAGCAGTTTAGCGGCAGGGTCGTTCGAGCAGTACTTC.

This chain joins TRBV5-6 and TRBJ2-5; D unresolved. V was trimmed by 1 base and J by 0 bases, leaving 7 bases between them. CDR1 and CDR2 (germline): SGHDT, YYEEEE. The CDR3 is 14 amino acids. CDR3 DNA sequence: TGTGCCAGCAGCTTGCTGGCCAACCAAGAGACCCAGTACTTC. Protein: CASSLLANQETQYF.

This rearrangement joins TRBV27 to TRBJ2-7, with 9 bases matching TRBD2. The ends lost 5 bases at V and 5 bases at J; junction bases unmatched: 7. Per germline, CDR1 MNHEY and CDR2 SMNVEV (reference sequence). The CDR3 length is 14 residues. The CDR3 sequence: CASSRSGRIHEQYF. For the CDR3, the DNA is TGTGCCAGCAGTCGTAGCGGGAGAATCCACGAGCAGTACTTC.

The CDR3 region is CSVEMDISYEQYF. The CDR3 DNA sequence: TGCAGCGTTGAAATGGACATTTCCTACGAGCAGTACTTC. V is TRBV29-1 and J is TRBJ2-7, with a possible D match to TRBD1 (5 bases). The CDR3 contains 13 residues. The V end lost 2 bases, the J end lost 1 base, and 9 bases lay between the germline ends. Germline V lookup: CDR1 SQVTM, CDR2 ANQGSEA.

The gene calls are TRBV6-1 and TRBJ1-1; the D is unclear. The CDR3 extends over 13 amino acids. Looked up from germline, CDR1 is MNHNS and CDR2 is SASEGT. The ends were cut back, 7 bases at V and 5 bases at J, with 14 bases in the middle. CDR3: CASTGDPGTEAFF. The CDR3 DNA is TGTGCCAGCACCGGTGACCCGGGGACTGAAGCTTTCTTT.

The chain uses TRBV5-1 and TRBJ2-7; unclear D gene. Trimming cost V 0 bases and J 3 bases, with 16 bases left between them. This CDR3 has 16 residues. Germline CDR1 and CDR2: SGHRS and YFSETQ. CDR3 coding DNA: TGCGCCAGCAGCTTGGCCGGTGGAGCATCGGGCTACGAGCAGTACTTC. It yields the protein CASSLAGGASGYEQYF.

V gene TRBV30 combines with J gene TRBJ2-5; tentatively, D is TRBD1 (5 bases). Germline lookup yields CDR1 GTSNPN and CDR2 SVGIG (reference sequence). This CDR3 spans 16 amino acids. The V end was cut by 2 bases, the J end by 2 bases, with 18 bases between. CDR3 amino acids: CAWSQGVEETQETQYF. The CDR3, as DNA: TGTGCCTGGAGTCAAGGGGTAGAGGAGACTCAAGAGACCCAGTACTTC.

The chain's CDR3 is CASSLGKQGHNQPQHF. CDR3 bases: TGTGCCAGCAGTTTAGGAAAACAGGGCCACAATCAGCCCCAGCATTTT. The V call is TRBV28, the J call TRBJ1-5; maybe TRBD1 (6 bases). Looked up from germline, CDR1 is MDHEN and CDR2 is SYDVKM. The CDR3 has 16 amino acids. V lost 2 bases and J 3 bases, leaving 14 bases between the germline ends.

The chain has TRBV7-9 and TRBJ1-2; maybe TRBD1 (5 bases). Trimming cost V 4 bases and J 3 bases, with 18 bases left between them. The CDR3 is made up of 16 amino acids. The germline gives CDR1 SEHNR, CDR2 FQNEAQ (reference sequence). The CDR3, as DNA: TGTGCCAGCAGCTCAGGGCAGACAGAGTTTTACTATGGCTACACCTTC. It codes for CASSSGQTEFYYGYTF.

The chain combines TRBV18 with TRBJ2-4; the match to TRBD2 covers 11 bases. V lost 3 bases and J lost 5; bases outside the gene matches: 3. The CDR3 runs 15 residues. Germline V gene data show CDR1 as KGHSH and CDR2 as LQKENI. CDR3 sequence reads: CASSPLGLAENIQYF. DNA for the CDR3: TGTGCCAGCTCACCCCTGGGACTAGCGGAAAACATTCAGTACTTC.

This sequence joins TRBV14 and TRBJ2-1, with D uncertain. This CDR3 region has 17 residues. V was shortened by 4 bases and J by 4 bases, with 20 bases between the two germline ends. Germline V gene lookup returns CDR1 SGHDN and CDR2 FVKESK. CDR3 sequence: CASSPMAGFVSYNEQFF. The CDR3 nucleotides are TGTGCCAGCAGCCCGATGGCCGGATTTGTGAGTTACAATGAGCAGTTCTTC. Complete variable domain (other parts from reference TRBV14 and TRBJ2-1): EAGVTQFPSHSVIEKGQTVTLRCDPISGHDNLYWYRRVMGKEIKFLLHFVKESKQDESGMPNNRFLAERTGGTYSTLKVQPAELEDSGVYFCASSPMAGFVSYNEQFFGPGTRLTVL.

The chain couples TRBV19 to TRBJ2-2; D uncertain. This CDR3 has 15 residues. In germline, CDR1 is LNHDA, CDR2 SQIVND (reference sequence). The V and J ends lost 3 bases and 0 bases respectively, with 8 bases between them. The CDR3 bases are TGTGCCAGTAGTATTTTACCCACGAACACCGGGGAGCTGTTTTTT. This codes for CASSILPTNTGELFF.

The rearrangement links TRBV9 to TRBJ2-6; D may be TRBD1 or TRBD2 (5 bases each). This CDR3 region has 17 residues. Trimming pared 2 bases from V and 2 bases from J, leaving 14 bases between. Germline lookup yields CDR1 SGDLS and CDR2 YYNGEE. The chain's CDR3 is CASSVAPGTAGANVLTF. The CDR3 DNA reads TGTGCCAGCAGCGTGGCCCCGGGGACCGCTGGGGCCAACGTCCTGACTTTC.

The CDR3 DNA sequence: TGTGCCAGCAGTGCCCGACAGCTTGGAGATGAAAAACTGTTTTTT. Translating gives CASSARQLGDEKLFF. V gene TRBV6-1 combines with J gene TRBJ1-4; a weak D match, TRBD1 (5 bases). Germline CDR1 MNHNS, CDR2 SASEGT. The CDR3 is 15 amino acids. The V and J ends lost 4 bases and 6 bases respectively, with 15 bases between them.

The gene calls are TRBV29-1 and TRBJ2-3; the match to TRBD1 covers 7 bases. V shed 7 bases and J 4 bases; nucleotides not matched to a gene: 2. CDR3 length: 11 amino acids. CDR1 and CDR2 from the germline V gene are SQVTM and ANQGSEA. This chain's CDR3 is CSGQGPDTQYF. In DNA, the CDR3 is TGCAGCGGACAGGGTCCAGATACGCAGTATTTT.

The chain uses TRBV15 and TRBJ2-7; TRBD1 is a possible D gene (6 bases). The CDR3 extends over 16 amino acids. V lost 3 bases and J 5 bases, leaving 20 bases between the germline ends. CDR1 is LNHNV and CDR2 is YYDKDF in the germline V gene (reference sequence). The CDR3 coding sequence is TGTGCCACCAGCAGGGATTCAGGGGTGGGGGAAAACGAGCAGTACTTC. Amino acid sequence: CATSRDSGVGENEQYF.

This clone showed up just once. The chain recombines TRBV19 with TRBJ2-1, with 14 bases identical to TRBD2. The J segment lost 9 bases and the V segment lost 7 bases, leaving 8 bases of the junction unmatched. Germline lookup yields CDR1 LNHDA and CDR2 SQIVND (reference sequence). CDR3 size: 15 residues. CDR3 DNA: TGTGCCAGTATCGGGGGACTAGCGGGAGTTGGTGAGCAGTTCTTC. It yields the protein CASIGGLAGVGEQFF.

As DNA, the CDR3 is TGCGCCAGCAGCTCGCGGACAAGCTCCTACGAGCAGTACTTC. Translating it yields CASSSRTSSYEQYF. The J gene is TRBJ2-7, the V gene TRBV4-1, with D possibly TRBD1 on 5 matching bases. CDR3 length: 14 amino acids. The ends were cut back, 5 bases at V and 0 bases at J, with 11 bases in the middle. Germline V gene sequence: CDR1 MGHRA, CDR2 YSYEKL.

V is TRBV10-3 and J is TRBJ1-4, with TRBD1 as a possible D gene (5 bases). The CDR3 loop spans 13 amino acids. V was cut by 3 bases and J by 5 bases, with 7 bases left in between. The germline V gene encodes CDR1 ENHRY and CDR2 SYGVKD. CDR3 nucleotide sequence: TGTGCCATCAGTGACAGGGAGAATGAAAAACTGTTTTTT. As protein: CAISDRENEKLFF.

The table lists this clone with a count of one. The chain combines TRBV25-1 with TRBJ2-7; tentatively, D is TRBD2 (5 bases). Germline V CDR1 and CDR2: MGHDK, SYGVNS. The length of the CDR3 is 14 residues. V was trimmed by 4 bases and J by 6 bases, leaving 16 bases between them. Here the CDR3 reads CASSVKRERSEQYF. The CDR3 bases are TGTGCCAGCAGTGTGAAGAGGGAGCGATCCGAGCAGTACTTC.

The chain recombines TRBV7-8 with TRBJ1-3, with 8 nucleotides matching TRBD1. Germline CDR1 SGHVS, CDR2 FQNEAQ. With V trimmed by 2 bases and J by 0 bases, 9 bases remained unmatched. The CDR3 is 18 residues long. CDR3 residues: CASSLIPGTGRSGNTIYF. CDR3 DNA sequence: TGTGCCAGCAGCTTAATTCCTGGGACAGGCCGCTCTGGAAACACCATATATTTT.

The rearrangement links TRBV30 to TRBJ2-2; maybe TRBD2 (6 bases). Trimming cost V 7 bases and J 2 bases, with 20 bases left between them. The CDR3 contains 16 residues. The germline CDR1 and CDR2 sequences are GTSNPN and SVGIG (reference sequence). The CDR3 loop reads CASDGRFTANTGELFF. The CDR3 nucleotides read TGTGCCTCCGATGGGAGGTTCACGGCCAACACCGGGGAGCTGTTTTTT.

V is TRBV27 and J is TRBJ2-3, with 12 bases lining up with TRBD1. This CDR3 region has 16 residues. Germline V gives CDR1 MNHEY, CDR2 SMNVEV (reference sequence). Unmatched junction bases numbered 3, after V lost 0 bases and J lost 5 bases. The CDR3 DNA follows: TGTGCCAGCAGTTTATCCGGGACAGGGGGCCAAGATACGCAGTATTTT. It is translated as CASSLSGTGGQDTQYF.

This chain links TRBV28 with TRBJ1-5; possibly TRBD1 for D (5 bases). This CDR3 has 16 residues. The germline gives CDR1 MDHEN, CDR2 SYDVKM. V lost 5 bases, J lost 4 bases, and 18 bases lay in between. CDR3 sequence (DNA): TGTGCCAGCAGTCCTACCGGGACCCACCGGAATCAGCCCCAGCATTTT. Its protein product is CASSPTGTHRNQPQHF.

The V call is TRBV11-1, the J call TRBJ2-7, with 10 nucleotides matching TRBD1. Trimming took 3 bases from V and 4 from J; bases not matched to a gene: 6. CDR1 SGHAT and CDR2 FQDESV come from the germline V gene (reference sequence). This CDR3 spans 15 amino acids. The CDR3: CASSFGDRGPYEQYF. In nucleotides, the CDR3 is TGTGCCAGCAGCTTTGGGGACAGGGGTCCTTACGAGCAGTACTTC.

The chain recombines TRBV9 with TRBJ2-1; TRBD2 is a possible D gene (5 bases). Germline-derived CDR1 and CDR2 are SGDLS and YYNGEE. This CDR3 comprises 15 residues. The ends were cut back, 0 bases at V and 7 bases at J, with 14 bases in the middle. In nucleotides, the CDR3 is TGTGCCAGCAGCGTAGGAGCGGTTGGGGTTAATGAGCAGTTCTTC. This codes for CASSVGAVGVNEQFF.